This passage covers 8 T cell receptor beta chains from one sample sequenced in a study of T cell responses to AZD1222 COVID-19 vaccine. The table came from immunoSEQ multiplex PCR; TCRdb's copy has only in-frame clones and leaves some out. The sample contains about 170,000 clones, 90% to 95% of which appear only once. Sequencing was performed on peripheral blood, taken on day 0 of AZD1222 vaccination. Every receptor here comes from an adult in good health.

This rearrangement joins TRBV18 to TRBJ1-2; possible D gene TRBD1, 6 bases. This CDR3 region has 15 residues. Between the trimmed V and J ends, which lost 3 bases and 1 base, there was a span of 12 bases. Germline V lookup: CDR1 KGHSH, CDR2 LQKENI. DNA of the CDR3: TGTGCCAGCTCACCCGGGACAAATAATAACTATGGCTACACCTTC. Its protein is CASSPGTNNNYGYTF.

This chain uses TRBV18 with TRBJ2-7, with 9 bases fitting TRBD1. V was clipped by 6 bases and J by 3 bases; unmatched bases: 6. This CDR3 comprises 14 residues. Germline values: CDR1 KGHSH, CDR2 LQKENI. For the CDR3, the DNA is TGTGCCAGCTCTTGGACAGGGGCCTTCTACGAGCAGTACTTC. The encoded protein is CASSWTGAFYEQYF.

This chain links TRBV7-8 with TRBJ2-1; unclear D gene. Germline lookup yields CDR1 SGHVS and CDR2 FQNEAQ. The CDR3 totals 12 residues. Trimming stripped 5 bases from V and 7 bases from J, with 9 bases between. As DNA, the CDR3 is TGTGCCAGCAGCCCTGATTGGAATGAGCAGTTCTTC. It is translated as CASSPDWNEQFF.

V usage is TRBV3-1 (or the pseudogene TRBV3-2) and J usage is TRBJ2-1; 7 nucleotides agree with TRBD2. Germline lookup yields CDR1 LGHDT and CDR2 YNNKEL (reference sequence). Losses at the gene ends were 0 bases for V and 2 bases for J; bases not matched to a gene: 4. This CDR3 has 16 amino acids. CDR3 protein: CASSQESGVAYNEQFF. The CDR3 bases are TGTGCCAGCAGCCAAGAGAGCGGGGTCGCCTACAATGAGCAGTTCTTC.

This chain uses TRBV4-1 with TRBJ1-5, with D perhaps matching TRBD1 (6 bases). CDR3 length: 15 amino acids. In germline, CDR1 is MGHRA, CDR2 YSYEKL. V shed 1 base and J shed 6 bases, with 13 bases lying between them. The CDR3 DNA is TGCGCCAGCAGCCAAGCCGCGGGGGGCGGTCAGCCCCAGCATTTT. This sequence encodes CASSQAAGGGQPQHF.

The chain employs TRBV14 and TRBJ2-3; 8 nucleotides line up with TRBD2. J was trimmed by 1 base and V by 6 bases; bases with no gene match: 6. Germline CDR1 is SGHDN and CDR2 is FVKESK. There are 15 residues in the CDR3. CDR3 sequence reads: CASSPRGLGTDTQYF. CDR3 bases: TGTGCCAGCAGTCCTAGGGGACTAGGCACAGATACGCAGTATTTT.

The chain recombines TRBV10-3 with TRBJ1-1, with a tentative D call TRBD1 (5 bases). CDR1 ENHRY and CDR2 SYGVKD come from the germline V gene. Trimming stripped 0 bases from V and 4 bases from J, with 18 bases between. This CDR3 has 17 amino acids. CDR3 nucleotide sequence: TGTGCCATCAGTGAGTCCCCCCCCGGCGGGACTCGCACTGAAGCTTTCTTT. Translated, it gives CAISESPPGGTRTEAFF.

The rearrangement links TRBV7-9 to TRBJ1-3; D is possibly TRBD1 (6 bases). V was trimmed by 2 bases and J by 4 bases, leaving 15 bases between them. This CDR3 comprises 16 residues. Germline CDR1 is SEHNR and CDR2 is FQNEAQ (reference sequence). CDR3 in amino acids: CASSLNLQGLGNTIYF. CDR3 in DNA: TGTGCCAGCAGCTTAAACCTACAGGGACTAGGAAACACCATATATTTT. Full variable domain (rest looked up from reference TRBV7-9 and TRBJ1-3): DTGVSQNPRHKITKRGQNVTFRCDPISEHNRLYWYRQTLGQGPEFLTYFQNEAQLEKSRLLSDRFSAERPKGSFSTLEIQRTEQGDSAMYLCASSLNLQGLGNTIYFGEGSWLTVV.